This T cell receptor (beta chain) comes out of a study of OX40 agonist ivuxolimab in advanced cancers. Looked up from germline, CDR1 is SGHRS and CDR2 is YFSETQ. The CDR3 sequence is 14 residues long. Trimming took 3 bases from V and 3 from J; bases not matched to a gene: 5. The method was immunoSEQ multiplex PCR; TCRdb's version includes in-frame clones alone and lacks a portion of them. The sample consists of some 57,000 clones, roughly nine tenths of them appearing once. The origin of this receptor is an adult with an advanced solid tumor such as melanoma, head and neck, liver or kidney cancer. Sequencing was performed on CD4+ or CD8+ T cells sorted from blood, taken in a trial of the OX40 agonist ivuxolimab. The chain joins TRBV5-1 to TRBJ1-1, with 7 bases aligning to TRBD1. The CDR3 DNA sequence: TGCGCCAGCAGCTCAACAGGGGCCGACACTGAAGCTTTCTTT. This encodes CASSSTGADTEAFF.